The clone carrying this T cell receptor (beta chain) was seen repeatedly, ten times or more. Its antigen is unknown. CDR3 length: 16 amino acids. Trimming cost V 0 bases and J 10 bases; bases outside gene matches: 9. These data originate in a study of T-cell reconstitution after alpha-beta-depleted transplantation in children. Study observations and caveats: T-cell counts and diversity at one year following transplant were attributed mainly to newly produced T cells. Alpha-beta T cells present about two months after transplant were reported to originate from several hundred expanded graft clones.

Unique molecular identifiers were incorporated when the TCRbeta library was constructed. TCRdb used MiXCR to reprocess the PCR reads, holding one entry per CDR3 protein. Altogether 350,000 to 500,000 distinct CDR3 sequences are present, approximately 41% being singletons, with the ten largest covering 25% to 30%. V gene TRBV12-3 or TRBV12-4 combines with J gene TRBJ2-5; 12 bases line up with TRBD2. Sequences were derived from PBMCs, sampled before TCRalphabeta/CD19-depleted stem cell transplant. This TCR came from a girl aged 2 to 10 with aplastic anemia, due to receive a stem cell transplant. The CDR3 is CASSLAGLAGPSDQYF. Here the CDR3 DNA reads TGTGCCAGCAGTTTAGCAGGACTAGCGGGACCTTCGGACCAGTACTTC.